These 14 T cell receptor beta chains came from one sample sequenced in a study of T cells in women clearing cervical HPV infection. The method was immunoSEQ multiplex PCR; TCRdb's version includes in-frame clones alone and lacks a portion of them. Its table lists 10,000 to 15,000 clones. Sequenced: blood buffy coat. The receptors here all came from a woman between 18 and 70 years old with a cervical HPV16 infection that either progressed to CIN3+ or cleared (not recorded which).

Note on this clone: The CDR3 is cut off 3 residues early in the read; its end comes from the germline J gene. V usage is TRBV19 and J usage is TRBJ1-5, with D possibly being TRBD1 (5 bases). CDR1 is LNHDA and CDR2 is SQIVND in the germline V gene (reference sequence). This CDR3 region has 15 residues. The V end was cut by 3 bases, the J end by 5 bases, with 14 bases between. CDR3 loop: CASSMRDWGYQPQHF. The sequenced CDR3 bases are TGTGCCAGTAGTATGAGGGACTGGGGGTATCAGCCC.

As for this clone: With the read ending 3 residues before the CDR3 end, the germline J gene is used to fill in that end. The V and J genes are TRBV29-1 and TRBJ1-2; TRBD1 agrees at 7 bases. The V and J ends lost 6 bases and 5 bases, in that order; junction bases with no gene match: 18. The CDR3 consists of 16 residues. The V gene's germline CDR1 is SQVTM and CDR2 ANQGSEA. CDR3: CSVWGEGQALSYGYTF. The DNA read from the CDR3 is TGCAGCGTCTGGGGGGAAGGACAGGCACTAAGTTATGGC. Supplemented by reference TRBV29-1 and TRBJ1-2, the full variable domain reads SAVISQKPSRDICQRGTSLTIQCQVDSQVTMMFWYRQQPGQSLTLIATANQGSEATYESGFVIDKFPISRPNLTFSTLTVSNMSPEDSSIYLCSVWGEGQALSYGYTFGSGTRLTVV.

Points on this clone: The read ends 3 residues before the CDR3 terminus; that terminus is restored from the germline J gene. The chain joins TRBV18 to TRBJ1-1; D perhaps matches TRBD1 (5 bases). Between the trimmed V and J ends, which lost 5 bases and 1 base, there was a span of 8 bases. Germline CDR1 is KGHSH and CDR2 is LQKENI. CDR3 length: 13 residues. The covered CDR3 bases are TGTGCCAGCTCAGGGACTCAGAACACTGAA. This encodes CASSGTQNTE. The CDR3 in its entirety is CASSGTQNTEAFF.

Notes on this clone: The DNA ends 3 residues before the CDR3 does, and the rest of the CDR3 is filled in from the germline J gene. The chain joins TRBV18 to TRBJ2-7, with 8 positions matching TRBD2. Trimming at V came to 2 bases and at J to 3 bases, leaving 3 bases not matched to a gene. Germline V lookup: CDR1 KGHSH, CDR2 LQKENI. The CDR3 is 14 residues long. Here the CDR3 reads CASSPSGGGYEQYF. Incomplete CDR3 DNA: TGTGCCAGCTCACCATCCGGGGGGGGCTACGAG.

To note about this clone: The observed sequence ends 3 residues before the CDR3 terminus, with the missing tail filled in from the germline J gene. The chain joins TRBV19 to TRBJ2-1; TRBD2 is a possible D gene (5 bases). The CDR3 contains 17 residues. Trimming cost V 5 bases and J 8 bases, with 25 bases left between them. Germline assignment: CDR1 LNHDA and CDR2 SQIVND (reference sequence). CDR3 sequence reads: CASSHAEAPEVRDEQFF. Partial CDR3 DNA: TGTGCCAGTAGTCACGCGGAGGCTCCGGAGGTTAGAGATGAG.

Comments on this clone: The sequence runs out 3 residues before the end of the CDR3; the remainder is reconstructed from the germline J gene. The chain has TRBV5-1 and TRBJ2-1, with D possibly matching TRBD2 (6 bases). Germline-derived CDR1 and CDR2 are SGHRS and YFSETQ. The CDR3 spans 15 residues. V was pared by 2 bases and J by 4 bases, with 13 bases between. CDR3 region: CASSLGDLIYNEQFF. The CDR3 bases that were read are TGCGCCAGCAGCTTAGGGGACTTAATTTACAATGAG.

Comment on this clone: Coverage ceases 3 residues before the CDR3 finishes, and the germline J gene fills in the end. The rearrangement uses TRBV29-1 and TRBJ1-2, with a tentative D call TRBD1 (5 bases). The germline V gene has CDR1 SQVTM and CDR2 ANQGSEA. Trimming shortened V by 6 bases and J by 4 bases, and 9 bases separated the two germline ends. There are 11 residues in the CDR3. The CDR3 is CSVDDSYGYTF. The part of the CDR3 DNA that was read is TGCAGCGTCGACGACAGCTATGGC.

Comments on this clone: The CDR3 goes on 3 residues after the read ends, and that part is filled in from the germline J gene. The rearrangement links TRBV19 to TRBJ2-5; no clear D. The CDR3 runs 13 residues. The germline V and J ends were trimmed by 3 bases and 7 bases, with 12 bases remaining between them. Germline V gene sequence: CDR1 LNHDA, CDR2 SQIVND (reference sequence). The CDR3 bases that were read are TGTGCCAGTAGTATGAGTGCTGAAGCGACC. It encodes CASSMSAEAT. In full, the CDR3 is CASSMSAEATQYF. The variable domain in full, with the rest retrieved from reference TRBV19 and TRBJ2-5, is DGGITQSPKYLFRKEGQNVTLSCEQNLNHDAMYWYRQDPGQGLRLIYYSQIVNDFQKGDIAEGYSVSREKKESFPLTVTSAQKNPTAFYLCASSMSAEATQYFGPGTRLLVL.

The CDR3 sequence is CASSPGLAGYGEQYF. CDR3 DNA, as far as it was read: TGTGCCAGCTCACCAGGACTAGCGGGGTATGGCGAG. The chain has TRBV18 and TRBJ2-7; 12 positions agree with TRBD2. The read finishes 3 residues shy of the CDR3 end, and the germline J gene is used to complete it. The CDR3 has 15 amino acids. CDR1 is KGHSH, CDR2 LQKENI, per germline. V shed 2 bases, J shed 6 bases, and the junction held 5 bases outside the gene matches.

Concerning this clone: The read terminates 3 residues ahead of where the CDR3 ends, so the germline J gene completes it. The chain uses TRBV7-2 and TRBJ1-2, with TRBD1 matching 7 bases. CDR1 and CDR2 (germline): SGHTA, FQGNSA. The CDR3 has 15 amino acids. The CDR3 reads CASSAYVLGGLGYTF. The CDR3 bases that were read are TGTGCCAGCTCCGCATATGTACTAGGGGGCTTAGGC.

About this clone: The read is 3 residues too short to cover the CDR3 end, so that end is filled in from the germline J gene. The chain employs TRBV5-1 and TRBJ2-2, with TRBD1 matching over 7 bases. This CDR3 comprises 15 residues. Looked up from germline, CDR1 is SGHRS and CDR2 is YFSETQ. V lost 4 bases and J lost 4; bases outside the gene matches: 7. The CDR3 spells CASSAGTDSTGELFF. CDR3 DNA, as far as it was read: TGCGCCAGCAGCGCCGGGACAGACTCCACCGGGGAG.

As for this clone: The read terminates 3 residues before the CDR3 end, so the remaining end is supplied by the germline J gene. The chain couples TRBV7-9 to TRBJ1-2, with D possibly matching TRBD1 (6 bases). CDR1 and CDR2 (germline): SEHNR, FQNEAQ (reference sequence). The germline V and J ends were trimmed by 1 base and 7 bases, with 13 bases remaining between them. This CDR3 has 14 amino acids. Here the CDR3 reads CASSLGQVVGGYTF. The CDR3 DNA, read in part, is TGTGCCAGCAGCTTAGGACAGGTCGTTGGTGGC.

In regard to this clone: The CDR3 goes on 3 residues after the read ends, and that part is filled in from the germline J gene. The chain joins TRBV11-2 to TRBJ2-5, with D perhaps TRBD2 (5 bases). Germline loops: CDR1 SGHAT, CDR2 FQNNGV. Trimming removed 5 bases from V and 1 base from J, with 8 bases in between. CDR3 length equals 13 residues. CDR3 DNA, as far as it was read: TGTGCCAGCAGCGGAGCGGTCCAAGAGACC. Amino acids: CASSGAVQET. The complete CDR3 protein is CASSGAVQETQYF. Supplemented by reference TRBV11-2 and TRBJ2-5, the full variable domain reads EAGVAQSPRYKIIEKRQSVAFWCNPISGHATLYWYQQILGQGPKLLIQFQNNGVVDDSQLPKDRFSAERLKGVDSTLKIQPAKLEDSAVYLCASSGAVQETQYFGPGTRLLVL.

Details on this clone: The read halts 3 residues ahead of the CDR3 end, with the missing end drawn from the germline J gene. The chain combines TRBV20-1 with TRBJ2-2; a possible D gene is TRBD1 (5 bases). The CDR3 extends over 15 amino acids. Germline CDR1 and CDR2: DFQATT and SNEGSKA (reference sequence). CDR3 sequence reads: CSARGASPGANVLFF. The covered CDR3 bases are TGCAGTGCTAGAGGGGCGAGTCCTGGGGCCAACGTG.